This T cell receptor (beta chain) was recovered during a study of shared clonotypes between healthy human individuals. In the study overall: The cohort comprised a couple of women and three men. Their ages spanned 18 to 49 years.

Study-level findings and limits: Donor clonotype sharing was expected to depend on sequencing depth.

Each PCR replicate run on unsorted PBMC took in approximately 310 ng DNA, 30,000 or so T cell genomes. Unsorted PBMC DNA underwent sequencing on ten immunoSEQ deep assay plates. Data came from immunoSEQ multiplex PCR; TCRdb stores just in-frame clones and leaves some out. The table records about 530,000 clones, over 60% of them present only once. V dropped 0 bases and J dropped 8 bases, with 15 bases sitting between them. The CDR3 is 15 residues long. From germline, CDR1 is SGDLS and CDR2 YYNGEE. A single count supports this clone. The antigen is unknown. The specimen was PBMCs. The V call is TRBV9, the J call TRBJ2-1; D gene unclear. The TCR comes from a woman between 35 and 50 years old in good health. Some clones in this sample may be carry-over from other donors' samples. The CDR3 spells CASSVGVRVVDEQFF. CDR3 DNA sequence: TGTGCCAGCAGCGTAGGGGTTAGGGTGGTCGATGAGCAGTTCTTC.